The present entry profiles one T cell receptor (beta chain) with its context. Clones were read by immunoSEQ multiplex PCR, and TCRdb kept only the in-frame ones, dropping some. In the table there are some 54,000 clones, 84% of which are singletons. This sample stems from a study of PD-L1 blockade in urothelial cancer. The sequences come from PBMCs, collected around atezolizumab (anti-PD-L1) treatment. This receptor was taken from a man aged 40-50 years with urothelial cancer.

The CDR3 DNA sequence: TGTGCCAGCAGCTTTTTGGTAGCGGGAGTGCCGGGTGAGCAGTTCTTC. It translates to CASSFLVAGVPGEQFF. This chain connects TRBV11-2 to TRBJ2-1; TRBD2 aligns across 9 bases. CDR1 is SGHAT, CDR2 FQNNGV, per germline. The CDR3 totals 16 residues. The J segment lost 9 bases and the V segment lost 3 bases, leaving 12 bases of the junction unmatched.